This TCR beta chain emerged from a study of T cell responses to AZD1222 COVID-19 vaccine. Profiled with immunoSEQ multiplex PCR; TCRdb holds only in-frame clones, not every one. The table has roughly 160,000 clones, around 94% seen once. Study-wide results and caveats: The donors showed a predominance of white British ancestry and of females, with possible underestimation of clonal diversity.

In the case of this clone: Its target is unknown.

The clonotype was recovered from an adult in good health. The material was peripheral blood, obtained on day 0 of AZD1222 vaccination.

CDR3 in amino acids: CASSRGSTGELFF. The CDR3 DNA follows: TGTGCCAGCAGCCGGGGGTCCACCGGGGAGCTGTTTTTT. The chain carries TRBV11-2 and TRBJ2-2; weak D call: TRBD2 (6 bases). V was cut by 5 bases and J by 4 bases, with 8 bases left in between. Germline CDR1 is SGHAT and CDR2 is FQNNGV. The CDR3 sequence is 13 residues long.